This TCR beta chain emerged from a study of radiotherapy plus CTLA-4 blockade in lung cancer. Overall study: Patients showed objective responses in under 20% of cases and disease control in roughly 34%.

Sequenced by immunoSEQ multiplex PCR; TCRdb stores in-frame clones only, minus some. The sample lists over 50,000 clones, roughly 80% occurring once. Chemo-refractory metastatic non-small-cell lung cancer patients underwent focal radiation alongside CTLA-4 blockade with ipilimumab. The CDR3 spans 16 residues. Germline CDR1 is MGHRA and CDR2 is YSYEKL. The V gene lost 1 base and the J gene lost 0 bases, with 7 bases spanning the gap. This TCR came from a human donor with non-small cell lung cancer who had a complete response to radiotherapy plus ipilimumab. The chain carries TRBV4-1 and TRBJ1-6, with a tentative D call TRBD1 (5 bases). The sample consisted of peripheral blood, taken from a patient treated with radiotherapy plus ipilimumab. The chain's CDR3 is CASSQGGASYNSPLHF. CDR3 nucleotide sequence: TGCGCCAGCAGCCAAGGCGGGGCCTCCTATAATTCACCCCTCCACTTT.